In its sample, the clone carrying this TCR beta chain was seen many times. The target antigen is unknown. The sample is drawn from a study of T-cell reconstitution after alpha-beta-depleted transplantation in children. The authors prepared the TCRbeta library with unique molecular identifiers. A single record per CDR3 protein comes from TCRdb applying MiXCR to the PCR reads. The sample shows some 300,000 distinct CDR3 sequences, about 7.3% of them seen only once. Trimming cost V 4 bases and J 7 bases; bases outside gene matches: 11. Germline lookup yields CDR1 SGHRS and CDR2 YFSETQ. The CDR3 runs 15 residues. Study-level results: A year had passed since transplant, and T-cell counts and diversity by then came mostly from newly produced T cells. Reportedly, alpha-beta T cells present about two months post-transplant originated from several hundred expanded clones of graft origin. Surviving recipient T cells and thymic progenitors underlay high day-60 TCRbeta diversity in some patients.

This receptor was taken from a female patient aged 2-9 years who had a stem cell transplant for Fanconi anemia, so the T cells may come from the graft donor. Sequences were derived from peripheral blood, sampled 360 days after TCRalphabeta/CD19-depleted stem cell transplant. The rearrangement uses TRBV5-1 and TRBJ2-1; 7 bases match TRBD2. DNA of the CDR3: TGCGCCAGCAGCCAAGATCCGGGACTACTTAATGAGCAGTTCTTC. This sequence encodes CASSQDPGLLNEQFF.